This is a list of T cell receptor beta chains from one sample in a study of blood T cell repertoires in COVID-19. Only in-frame clones appear in the TCRdb table, and some are missing; sequencing was by immunoSEQ multiplex PCR. In the table there are about 40,000 clones, more than 70% of which are singletons. Sample: peripheral blood. The receptors shown here come from a human donor in a cohort sampled during active COVID-19. CDR3s include the opening cysteine and the closing phenylalanine or tryptophan. A D gene is named only where the DNA matches it firmly. Only part of the rows carry a size: once, few, many, or a class if the clone is expanded.

size	length	V	D	J	DNA	CDR3
once	16	TRBV5-1	TRBD2	TRBJ2-1	TGCGCCAGCAGCTTGGAGGGACTAGCGGGGTACAATGAGCAGTTCTTC	CASSLEGLAGYNEQFF
NA	14	TRBV5-1	NA	TRBJ1-1	TGCGCCAGCAGCTTGGAGAGGGGAGGCACTGAAGCTTTCTTT	CASSLERGGTEAFF
NA	15	TRBV3-1/TRBV3-2	TRBD1	TRBJ1-6	TGTGCCAGCAGCCTAGGGACAGGGGCTGATTCACCCCTCCACTTT	CASSLGTGADSPLHF
once	14	TRBV12-5	TRBD2	TRBJ2-1	TGTGCTAGTGGTTTTCTAGCGGGGACTAATGAGCAGTTCTTC	CASGFLAGTNEQFF
NA	13	TRBV12-3/TRBV12-4	NA	TRBJ2-7	TGTGCCAGCCGGGCGGGCCTCACGAGCTCGCAGTACTTC	CASRAGLTSSQYF
NA	16	TRBV4-1	NA	TRBJ2-1	TGCGCCAGCAGCCAAGACGCGGCGGCCCCCTACAATGAGCAGTTCTTC	CASSQDAAAPYNEQFF
NA	14	TRBV5-1	TRBD1	TRBJ1-4	TGCGCCAGCAGCTTGGGGGACAGCAATGAAAAACTGTTTTTT	CASSLGDSNEKLFF
once	15	TRBV5-1	NA	TRBJ1-1	TGCGCCAGCAGCTTTGGGGGGTCCGTGAACACTGAAGCTTTCTTT	CASSFGGSVNTEAFF
few	15	TRBV7-2	NA	TRBJ2-3	TGTGCCAGCAGCTTAGGAGTCGCAGGGCCAGATACGCAGTATTTT	CASSLGVAGPDTQYF
NA	15	TRBV2	TRBD1	TRBJ1-1	TGTGCCAGCAGTGAAGGGATTCGGGACAGGGTTATGGCTTTCTTT	CASSEGIRDRVMAFF
NA	15	TRBV10-3	NA	TRBJ2-2	TGTGCCATCAGTGAAAGGGGGAGTCCTACCGGGGAGCTGTTTTTT	CAISERGSPTGELFF
NA	16	TRBV7-9	NA	TRBJ2-7	TGTGCCAGCAGCTTCGATAGGACACGCAACCCCTACGAGCAGTACTTC	CASSFDRTRNPYEQYF
NA	14	TRBV5-1	TRBD1	TRBJ1-3	TGCGCCAGTCAGGAAGGGGGCACTGGAAACACCATATATTTT	CASQEGGTGNTIYF
NA	12	TRBV28	TRBD1	TRBJ1-4	TGTGCCGCGACAGGGCCGAATGAAAAACTGTTTTTT	CAATGPNEKLFF
NA	15	TRBV3-1/TRBV3-2	TRBD2	TRBJ2-7	TGTGCCAGCAGCCTGCGGGGGGCGCATACCTACGAGCAGTACTTC	CASSLRGAHTYEQYF
NA	14	TRBV19	NA	TRBJ2-7	TGTGCCAGTAGTATAGTCTTGAGCCATGGCGAGCAGTACTTC	CASSIVLSHGEQYF
NA	16	TRBV5-4	TRBD2	TRBJ2-4	TGTGCCAGCAGCTATCGGGGGGAAGGCCAGCAAAACATTCAGTACTTC	CASSYRGEGQQNIQYF
NA	12	TRBV2	NA	TRBJ2-1	TGTGCCAGCAAGAAGACTAGTTATGAGCAGTTCTTC	CASKKTSYEQFF
NA	16	TRBV28	NA	TRBJ2-3	TGTGCCAGCAGTCCCCCCCGGCAGGGATGGACAGATACGCAGTATTTT	CASSPPRQGWTDTQYF
few	15	TRBV19	TRBD1	TRBJ1-6	TGTGCCAGTAGTGCCCGGGACAGTCTCAATTCACCCCTCCACTTT	CASSARDSLNSPLHF
NA	16	TRBV6-2/TRBV6-3	TRBD1	TRBJ1-1	TGTGCCAGCAGCCCTCCTTCGACAGGGGGGAACACTGAAGCTTTCTTT	CASSPPSTGGNTEAFF
NA	12	TRBV5-4	NA	TRBJ2-1	TGTGCCAGCAGCTTAGCTGTGAATGAGCAGTTCTTC	CASSLAVNEQFF
NA	15	TRBV6-5	TRBD2	TRBJ2-3	TGTGCCAGCAACGCTCTTAGCGGGGTATTAGACACGCAGTATTTT	CASNALSGVLDTQYF
NA	14	TRBV6-4	TRBD2	TRBJ2-1	TGTGCCAGCAGTGACTCCGGGGGGGCCCTTGAGCAGTTCTTC	CASSDSGGALEQFF
NA	15	TRBV5-1	TRBD2	TRBJ2-3	TGCGCCAGCGCTCGAGCGAGCGGGGACACAGATACGCAGTATTTT	CASARASGDTDTQYF
NA	15	TRBV19	TRBD2	TRBJ2-1	TGTGCCAGTAGTATGACTAGCGGGGGTTACAATGAGCAGTTCTTC	CASSMTSGGYNEQFF
NA	16	TRBV2	TRBD2	TRBJ2-2	TGTGCCAGCGGGACTAGCGGGGGGCACTTCACCGGGGAGCTGTTTTTT	CASGTSGGHFTGELFF
NA	16	TRBV5-1	TRBD2	TRBJ2-2	TGCGCCAGCAGCCCCCGGTCGGCGGGGGTTACCGGGGAGCTGTTTTTT	CASSPRSAGVTGELFF
NA	14	TRBV6-6	TRBD1	TRBJ1-3	TGTGCCAGCAGGCAGGGGGCATCTGGAAACACCATATATTTT	CASRQGASGNTIYF
NA	16	TRBV4-2	NA	TRBJ1-6	TGTGCCAGCAGCCAAGATTCCACGGGTATCGGTTCACCCCTCCACTTT	CASSQDSTGIGSPLHF
NA	13	TRBV5-6	NA	TRBJ1-4	TGTGCCAGCAGCTCGCTGAGTCTCGAAAAACTGTTTTTT	CASSSLSLEKLFF
NA	15	TRBV7-6	NA	TRBJ2-3	TGTGCCAGCAGCCCGGGAGCGCTAGCAACAGATACGCAGTATTTT	CASSPGALATDTQYF
NA	16	TRBV9	NA	TRBJ2-2	TGTGCCAGCAGTGCCCGACAGTACCCTAACACCGGGGAGCTGTTTTTT	CASSARQYPNTGELFF
NA	13	TRBV29-1	TRBD1	TRBJ2-3	TGCAGCGTTTTTACAGGGGGCAGAAATACGCAGTATTTT	CSVFTGGRNTQYF
NA	13	TRBV6-5	NA	TRBJ2-3	TGTGCCAGCAGTAGGGGAGGAACAGATACGCAGTATTTT	CASSRGGTDTQYF
NA	15	TRBV5-1	NA	TRBJ1-1	TGCGCCAGCAGCTTGGTAACAGGGCTGAACACTGAAGCTTTCTTT	CASSLVTGLNTEAFF
NA	13	TRBV12-3/TRBV12-4	NA	TRBJ1-1	TGTGCCAGCAGACAATCGGGTGGAACTGAAGCTTTCTTT	CASRQSGGTEAFF
few	13	TRBV19	NA	TRBJ1-1	TGTGCCAGTAGTATGGTTGCGCGGGCTGAAGCTTTCTTT	CASSMVARAEAFF
NA	14	TRBV27	NA	TRBJ2-3	TGTGCCAGCAGTTTCGGAGCCTATACAGATACGCAGTATTTT	CASSFGAYTDTQYF
NA	14	TRBV6-2/TRBV6-3	TRBD2	TRBJ2-5	TGTGCCAGCAGCACTAGCGCCGTCCAAGAGACCCAGTACTTC	CASSTSAVQETQYF
NA	17	TRBV11-2	TRBD2	TRBJ2-3	TGTGCCAGCAGCTTAGGATCGGGGGGGCTGGTGGCAGATACGCAGTATTTT	CASSLGSGGLVADTQYF
NA	12	TRBV12-3/TRBV12-4	NA	TRBJ2-1	TGTGCCAGCACCCAGAGGGCAGATGAGCAGTTCTTC	CASTQRADEQFF
NA	13	TRBV6-6	TRBD2	TRBJ2-1	TGTGCCAGCAGTACTAGCGCCTACAATGAGCAGTTCTTC	CASSTSAYNEQFF
NA	16	TRBV6-4	NA	TRBJ1-2	TGTGCCAGCAGTGACTCTTCCAGGGGCTCCGACTATGGCTACACCTTC	CASSDSSRGSDYGYTF
once	12	TRBV28	NA	TRBJ2-3	TGTGCCAGCAGCGGGGGTCCAGATACGCAGTATTTT	CASSGGPDTQYF
NA	11	TRBV7-9	NA	TRBJ1-2	TGTGCCAGCAGCTTCATCGGGGACTACACCTTC	CASSFIGDYTF
NA	14	TRBV4-1	NA	TRBJ2-1	TGCGCCAGCAGCCAAGGAACTAGATACAATGAGCAGTTCTTC	CASSQGTRYNEQFF
NA	14	TRBV7-8	NA	TRBJ2-2	TGTGCCAGCAGCTTAGCGCGGGGAGGCGGGGAGCTGTTTTTT	CASSLARGGGELFF
NA	15	TRBV4-1	NA	TRBJ2-5	TGCGCCAGCAGCCAAGGACTAGTCGTTCAAGAGACCCAGTACTTC	CASSQGLVVQETQYF
NA	13	TRBV2	TRBD1	TRBJ1-5	TGTGCCAGCAGTGGGACAGGGGATCAGCCCCAGCATTTT	CASSGTGDQPQHF
NA	13	TRBV19	NA	TRBJ1-5	TGTGCCAGTAGTACCCAGGTGAATCAGCCCCAGCATTTT	CASSTQVNQPQHF
NA	16	TRBV10-3	NA	TRBJ1-4	TGTGCCATCAGTGAGGCGTCGGCTGGAGCTAATGAAAAACTGTTTTTT	CAISEASAGANEKLFF
NA	16	TRBV3-1/TRBV3-2	TRBD1	TRBJ1-2	TGTGCCAGCAGCACCTACCTCGGGACAGGGGGCTCTGGCTACACCTTC	CASSTYLGTGGSGYTF
NA	16	TRBV2	NA	TRBJ2-3	TGTGCCAGCATTGGTCCAGGGGTGGGGGCGGAGGATACGCAGTATTTT	CASIGPGVGAEDTQYF
NA	14	TRBV27	NA	TRBJ2-7	TGTGCCAGCAGTTTATTGGACAGCAGATACGAGCAGTACTTC	CASSLLDSRYEQYF
NA	16	TRBV4-2	TRBD2	TRBJ2-5	TGTGCCAGCAGCCAAGACCTTAGCGGGGGACAAGAGACCCAGTACTTC	CASSQDLSGGQETQYF